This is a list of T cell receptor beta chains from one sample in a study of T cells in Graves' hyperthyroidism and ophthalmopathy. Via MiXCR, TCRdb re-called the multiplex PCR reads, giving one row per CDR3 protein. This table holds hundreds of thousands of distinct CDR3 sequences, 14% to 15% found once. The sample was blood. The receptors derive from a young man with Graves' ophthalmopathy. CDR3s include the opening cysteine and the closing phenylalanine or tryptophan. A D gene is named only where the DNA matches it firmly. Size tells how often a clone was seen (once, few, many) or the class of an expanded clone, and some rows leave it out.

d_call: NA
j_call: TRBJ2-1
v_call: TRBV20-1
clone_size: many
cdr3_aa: CSASLNNEQFF
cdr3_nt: TGCAGTGCTAGTCTAAACAATGAGCAGTTCTTC

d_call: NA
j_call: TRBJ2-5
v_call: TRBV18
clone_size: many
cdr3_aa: CASSPEWRDSPQYF
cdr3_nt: TGTGCCAGCTCACCGGAATGGCGAGACTCACCCCAGTACTTC

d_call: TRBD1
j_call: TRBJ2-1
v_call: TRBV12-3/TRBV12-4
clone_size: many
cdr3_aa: CASSSGDRFGNEQFF
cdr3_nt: TGTGCCAGCAGTTCAGGGGACAGGTTTGGCAATGAGCAGTTCTTC

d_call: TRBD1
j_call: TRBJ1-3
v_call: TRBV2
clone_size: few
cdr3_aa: CAGAETGTPGNTIYF
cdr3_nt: TGTGCCGGGGCTGAGACAGGGACCCCTGGAAACACCATATATTTT

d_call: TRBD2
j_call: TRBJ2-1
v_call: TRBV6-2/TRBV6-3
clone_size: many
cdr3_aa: CASSSLAGATYNEQFF
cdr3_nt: TGTGCCAGCAGTTCCCTAGCGGGGGCCACCTACAATGAGCAGTTCTTC

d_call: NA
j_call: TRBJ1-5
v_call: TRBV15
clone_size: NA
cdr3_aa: CATSRDVGWSNQPQHF
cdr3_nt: TGTGCCACCAGCAGAGATGTGGGTTGGAGCAATCAGCCCCAGCATTTT

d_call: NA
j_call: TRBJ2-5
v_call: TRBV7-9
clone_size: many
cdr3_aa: CASSLVGSQETQYF
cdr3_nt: TGTGCCAGCAGCTTAGTGGGGTCACAAGAGACCCAGTACTTC

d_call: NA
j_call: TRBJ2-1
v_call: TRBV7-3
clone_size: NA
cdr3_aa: CASSLGGQQETQFF
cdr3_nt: TGTGCCAGCAGCTTGGGCGGGCAACAAGAGACCCAGTTCTTC

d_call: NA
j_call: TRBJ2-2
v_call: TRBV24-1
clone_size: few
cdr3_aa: CATRSGQGNTGELFF
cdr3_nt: TGTGCCACCAGAAGTGGTCAGGGTAACACCGGGGAGCTGTTTTTT

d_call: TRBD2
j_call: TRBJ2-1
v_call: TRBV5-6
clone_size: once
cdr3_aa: CDSRGAGGPYNEQFF
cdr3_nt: TGTGACAGCAGAGGAGCGGGGGGTCCTTACAATGAGCAGTTCTTC

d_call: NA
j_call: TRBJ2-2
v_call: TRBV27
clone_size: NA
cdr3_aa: CASSLFFEDDTGELFF
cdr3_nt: TGTGCCAGCAGTTTATTCTTCGAGGATGACACCGGGGAGCTGTTTTTT

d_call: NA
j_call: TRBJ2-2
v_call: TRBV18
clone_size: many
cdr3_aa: CASSPPSTGELFF
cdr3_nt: TGTGCCAGCTCACCACCTTCCACCGGGGAGCTGTTTTTT

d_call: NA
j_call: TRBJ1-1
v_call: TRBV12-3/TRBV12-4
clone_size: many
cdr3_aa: CASSFGRDGTEAFF
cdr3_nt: TGTGCCAGCAGTTTTGGCAGGGATGGCACTGAAGCTTTCTTT

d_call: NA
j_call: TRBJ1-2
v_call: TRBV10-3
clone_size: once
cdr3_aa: CASGLGSPNYGYTF
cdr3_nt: TGTGCCAGCGGGTTGGGGAGCCCTAACTATGGCTACACCTTC

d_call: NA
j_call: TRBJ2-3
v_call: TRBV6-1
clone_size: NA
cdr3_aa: CATGGGGADTQYF
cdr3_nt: TGTGCCACCGGGGGAGGGGGCGCAGATACGCAGTATTTT

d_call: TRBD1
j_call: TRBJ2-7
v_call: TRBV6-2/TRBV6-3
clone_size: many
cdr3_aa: CASRGTDPSYEQYF
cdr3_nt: TGTGCCAGCAGGGGGACAGACCCGTCCTACGAGCAGTACTTC

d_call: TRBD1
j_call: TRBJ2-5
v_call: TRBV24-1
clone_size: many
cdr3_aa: CATSLGGTGARETQYF
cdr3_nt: TGTGCCACCAGTTTAGGCGGGACAGGGGCTAGGGAGACCCAGTACTTC

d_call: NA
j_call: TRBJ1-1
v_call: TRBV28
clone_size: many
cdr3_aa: CASSPAYLNTEAFF
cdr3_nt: TGTGCCAGCAGTCCAGCATATTTGAACACTGAAGCTTTCTTT

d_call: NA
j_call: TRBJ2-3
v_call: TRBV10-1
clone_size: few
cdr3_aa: CASSELSTDTQYF
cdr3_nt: TGCGCCAGCAGTGAGTTGAGCACAGATACGCAGTATTTT

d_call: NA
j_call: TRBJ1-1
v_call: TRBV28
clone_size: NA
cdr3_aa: CASTVTGRGTEAFF
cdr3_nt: TGTGCCAGCACCGTCACAGGGCGTGGAACTGAAGCTTTCTTT

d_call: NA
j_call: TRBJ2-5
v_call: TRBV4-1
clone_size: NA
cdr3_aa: CASSQGDGGPKETQYF
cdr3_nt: TGCGCCAGCAGTCAAGGGGACGGGGGTCCAAAAGAGACCCAGTACTTC

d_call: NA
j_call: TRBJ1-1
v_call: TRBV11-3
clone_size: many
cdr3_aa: CASSFRGAHTEAFF
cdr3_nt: TGTGCCAGCAGCTTTAGAGGGGCGCACACTGAAGCTTTCTTT

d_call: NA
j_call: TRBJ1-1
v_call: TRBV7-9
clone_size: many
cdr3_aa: CASSLSDTEAFF
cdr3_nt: TGTGCCAGCAGCTTATCAGACACGGAAGCTTTCTTT

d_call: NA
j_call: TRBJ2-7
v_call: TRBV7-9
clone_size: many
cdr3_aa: CASSPKVGGLYEQYF
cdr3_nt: TGTGCCAGCAGCCCAAAAGTTGGAGGGCTCTACGAGCAGTACTTC

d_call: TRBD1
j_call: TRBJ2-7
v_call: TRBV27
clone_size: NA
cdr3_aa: CASSLRGQSFYEQYF
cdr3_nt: TGTGCCAGCAGTCTCAGGGGACAGTCGTTCTACGAGCAGTACTTC

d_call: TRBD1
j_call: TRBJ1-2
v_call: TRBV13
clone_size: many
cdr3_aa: CASSSGTAHYGYTF
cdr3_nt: TGTGCCAGCAGTTCCGGGACAGCTCACTATGGCTACACCTTC

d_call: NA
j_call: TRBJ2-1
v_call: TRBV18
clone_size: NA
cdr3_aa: CASSPVEASYNEQFF
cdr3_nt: TGTGCCAGCTCACCAGTGGAGGCCTCCTACAATGAGCAGTTCTTC

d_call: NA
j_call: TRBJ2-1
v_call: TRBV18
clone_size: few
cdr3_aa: CASSPPVSRAHEQFF
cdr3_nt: TGTGCCAGCTCACCACCGGTCTCTAGAGCCCATGAGCAGTTCTTC

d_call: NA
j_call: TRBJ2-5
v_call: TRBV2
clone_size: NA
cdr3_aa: CASSELVGVALETQYF
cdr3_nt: TGTGCCAGCAGTGAGTTAGTGGGGGTGGCGTTGGAGACCCAGTACTTC

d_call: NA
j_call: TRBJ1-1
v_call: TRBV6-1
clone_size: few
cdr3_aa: CASRTPFGMRNTEAFF
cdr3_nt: TGTGCCAGCAGGACACCGTTCGGGATGCGGAACACTGAAGCTTTCTTT

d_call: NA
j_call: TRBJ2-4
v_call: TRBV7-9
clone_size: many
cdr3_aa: CASSLTGEGNIQYF
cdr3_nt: TGTGCCAGCAGCTTAACAGGGGAGGGGAACATTCAGTACTTC

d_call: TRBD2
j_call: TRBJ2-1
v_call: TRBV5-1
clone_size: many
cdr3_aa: CASSLGTSSNEQFF
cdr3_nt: TGCGCCAGCAGCTTGGGGACTAGCAGCAATGAGCAGTTCTTC

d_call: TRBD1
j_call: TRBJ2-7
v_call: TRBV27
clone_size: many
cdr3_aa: CASSWKGAKYEQYF
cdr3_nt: TGTGCCAGCAGTTGGAAGGGGGCGAAGTACGAGCAGTACTTC

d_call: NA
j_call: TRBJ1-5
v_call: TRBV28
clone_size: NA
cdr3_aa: CASSARADGQPQHF
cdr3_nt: TGTGCCAGCAGTGCCCGGGCTGACGGTCAGCCCCAGCATTTT

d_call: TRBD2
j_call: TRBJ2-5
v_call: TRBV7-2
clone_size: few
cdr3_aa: CASAFLAGGQETQYF
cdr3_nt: TGTGCCAGCGCGTTTCTAGCGGGGGGGCAAGAGACCCAGTACTTC

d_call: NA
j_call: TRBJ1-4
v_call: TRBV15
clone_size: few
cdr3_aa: CATSRALSREKLFF
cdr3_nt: TGTGCCACCAGCAGAGCCCTCTCTCGCGAAAAACTGTTTTTT

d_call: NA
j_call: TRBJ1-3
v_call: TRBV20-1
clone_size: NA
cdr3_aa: CSAASPGNTIYF
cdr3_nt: TGCAGCGCCGCGAGCCCTGGAAACACCATATATTTT

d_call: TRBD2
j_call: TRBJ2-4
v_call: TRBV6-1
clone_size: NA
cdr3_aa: CASSSLAGGTKNIQYF
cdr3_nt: TGTGCCAGCAGTTCCCTAGCGGGAGGAACCAAAAACATTCAGTACTTC

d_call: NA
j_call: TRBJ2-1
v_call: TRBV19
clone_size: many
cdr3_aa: CASSIQGSSYNEQFF
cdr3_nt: TGTGCCAGTAGTATACAGGGGAGCTCCTACAATGAGCAGTTCTTC

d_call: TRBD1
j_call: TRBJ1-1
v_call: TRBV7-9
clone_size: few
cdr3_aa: CASILGQGATEAFF
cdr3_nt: TGTGCCAGCATCCTAGGACAGGGGGCCACTGAAGCTTTCTTT

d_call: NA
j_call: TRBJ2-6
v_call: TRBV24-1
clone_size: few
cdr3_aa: CATSDPGHRPSSGANVLTF
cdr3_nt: TGTGCCACCAGTGATCCCGGACACCGCCCGAGCTCTGGGGCCAACGTCCTGACTTTC

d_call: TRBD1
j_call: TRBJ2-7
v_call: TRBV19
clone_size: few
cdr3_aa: CASTTGTEPYEQYF
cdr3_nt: TGTGCCAGTACCACCGGGACAGAGCCCTACGAGCAGTACTTC

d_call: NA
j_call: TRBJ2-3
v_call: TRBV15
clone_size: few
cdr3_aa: CATSRNLQGTDTQYF
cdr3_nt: TGTGCCACCAGCAGAAACCTACAGGGTACAGATACGCAGTATTTT

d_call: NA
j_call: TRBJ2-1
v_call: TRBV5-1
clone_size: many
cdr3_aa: CASSSTGTPRNEQFF
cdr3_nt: TGCGCCAGCAGCTCGACCGGGACACCACGCAATGAGCAGTTCTTC

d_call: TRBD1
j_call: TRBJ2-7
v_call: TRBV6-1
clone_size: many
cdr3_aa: CASRPGQGGEQYF
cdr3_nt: TGTGCCAGCAGACCTGGACAGGGAGGCGAGCAGTACTTC

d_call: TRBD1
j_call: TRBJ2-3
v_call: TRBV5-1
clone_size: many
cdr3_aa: CASSPIRQGRWPDTQYF
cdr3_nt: TGCGCCAGCAGCCCCATACGACAGGGTCGGTGGCCAGATACGCAGTATTTT

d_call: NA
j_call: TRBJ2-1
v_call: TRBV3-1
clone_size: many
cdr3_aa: CASSQAFPHTRVGEQFF
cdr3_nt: TGTGCCAGCAGCCAAGCCTTCCCTCATACCCGCGTGGGGGAGCAGTTCTTC

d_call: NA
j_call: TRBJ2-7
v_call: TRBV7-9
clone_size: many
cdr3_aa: CASSPRGPSYEQYF
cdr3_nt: TGTGCCAGCAGCCCCAGGGGTCCCTCCTACGAGCAGTACTTC

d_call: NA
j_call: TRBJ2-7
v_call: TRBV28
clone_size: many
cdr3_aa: CASSPMVDSNIHEQYF
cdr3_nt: TGTGCCAGCAGCCCAATGGTAGACAGCAATATCCACGAGCAGTACTTC

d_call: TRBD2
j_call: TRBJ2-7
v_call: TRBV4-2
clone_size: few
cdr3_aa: CASSDELAGGSYEQYF
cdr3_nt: TGTGCCAGCAGCGACGAACTAGCGGGAGGTTCCTACGAGCAGTACTTC

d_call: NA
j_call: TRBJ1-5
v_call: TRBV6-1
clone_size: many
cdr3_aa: CASTTGGAHDQPQHF
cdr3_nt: TGTGCCAGCACTACGGGAGGGGCGCACGATCAGCCCCAGCATTTT

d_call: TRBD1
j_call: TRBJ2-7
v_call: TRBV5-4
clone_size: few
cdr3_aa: CASSSSGTGAWASYEQYF
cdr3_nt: TGTGCCAGCAGCTCGTCCGGGACAGGGGCTTGGGCCTCCTACGAGCAGTACTTC

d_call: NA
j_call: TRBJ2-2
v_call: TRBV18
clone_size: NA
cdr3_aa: CASSPRSANTGELFF
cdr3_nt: TGTGCCAGCTCACCACGTTCCGCGAACACCGGGGAGCTGTTTTTT